These 20 T cell receptor beta chains were sequenced from one sample in a study of T cells in Graves' hyperthyroidism and ophthalmopathy. The source material, RNA transcripts, was used to amplify TCR beta CDR3 regions. Initially, a first-round RT-PCR of the TCR CDR3 employed the HTBI primer set. MiXCR, applied by TCRdb to the multiplex PCR reads, yields one record per CDR3 protein. This table has approximately 600,000 distinct CDR3 sequences, less than 25% appearing once. Sequencing input: blood. The receptors come from a man aged 25-40 years with Graves' ophthalmopathy.

There are a few counts of this clonotype. The chain uses TRBV20-1 and TRBJ2-7, with TRBD1 identical over 9 bases. Germline trimming cut 1 base from V and 5 bases from J; bases unmatched to any gene: 9. The germline CDR1 and CDR2 sequences are DFQATT and SNEGSKA (reference sequence). CDR3 length: 15 residues. The CDR3 loop is CSARVGDRVTHEQYF. Here the CDR3 DNA reads TGCAGTGCTAGAGTGGGGGACAGGGTGACCCACGAGCAGTACTTC.

The rearrangement joins TRBV7-9 to TRBJ2-3; D unclear. This CDR3 is built from 16 residues. V was pared by 5 bases and J by 2 bases, with 17 bases between. Germline CDR1 and CDR2: SEHNR and FQNEAQ (reference sequence). The CDR3: CASSLPWRLDTDTQYF. The DNA of the CDR3 is TGTGCCAGCAGCCTGCCCTGGCGGTTGGACACAGATACGCAGTATTTT.

This clonotype came up many times. V and J are TRBV27 and TRBJ1-5; D not resolved. The V end was cut by 1 base, the J end by 2 bases, with 9 bases between. CDR3 length: 15 residues. From germline, CDR1 is MNHEY and CDR2 SMNVEV (reference sequence). CDR3 DNA sequence: TGTGCCAGCAGTTTATTCCCTAAGGGCAATCAGCCCCAGCATTTT. It specifies CASSLFPKGNQPQHF.

The chain links TRBV10-3 to TRBJ2-2; TRBD1 is a possible D gene (5 bases). This CDR3 is built from 15 residues. The V gene's germline CDR1 is ENHRY and CDR2 SYGVKD. V lost 10 bases and J lost 2, with 17 bases in between. The CDR3 bases are TGTGCCAGCAGACCAACAGGCTTAAACACCGGGGAGCTGTTTTTT. This translates into CASRPTGLNTGELFF.

This clonotype came up many times. The chain has TRBV24-1 and TRBJ2-7, with D tentatively TRBD1 or TRBD2 (5 bases each). The length of the CDR3 is 14 residues. The V gene lost 4 bases and the J gene lost 2 bases, with 11 bases spanning the gap. CDR1 and CDR2 from the germline V gene are KGHDR and SFDVKD. The CDR3 DNA follows: TGTGCCACCAGTGACCCGGGACGGGCCTACGAGCAGTACTTC. Protein: CATSDPGRAYEQYF.

CDR3 residues: CASSLPLGPTGELFF. CDR3 DNA: TGTGCCAGCAGCTTACCCCTCGGCCCCACCGGGGAGCTGTTTTTT. This rearrangement joins TRBV7-9 to TRBJ2-2, with D unclear. The CDR3 has 15 amino acids. V lost 2 bases and J 4 bases, leaving 11 bases between the germline ends. Germline values: CDR1 SEHNR, CDR2 FQNEAQ (reference sequence).

This chain joins TRBV19 and TRBJ1-1, with a weak D call TRBD1 (6 bases). There are 14 residues in the CDR3. The V end lost 6 bases, the J end lost 1 base, and 12 bases lay between the germline ends. Germline V gene data show CDR1 as LNHDA and CDR2 as SQIVND (reference sequence). The CDR3: CASRKGHPNTEAFF. CDR3 DNA sequence: TGTGCCAGTAGGAAGGGACACCCGAACACTGAAGCTTTCTTT.

This chain uses TRBV3-1 with TRBJ2-1; a weak D match, TRBD2 (6 bases). The germline gives CDR1 LGHDT, CDR2 YNNKEL (reference sequence). CDR3 length equals 19 residues. Trimming took off 4 bases at V and 4 bases at J, with 26 bases between the two ends. The CDR3 bases are TGTGCCAGCAGCCCGCCACCCTGGGACTCCCTCCGACGGTACAATGAGCAGTTCTTC. It is translated as CASSPPPWDSLRRYNEQFF.

This clonotype has just a few counts. The gene calls are TRBV6-2 or TRBV6-3 and TRBJ1-1, with 9 bases matching TRBD1. The CDR3 loop spans 18 amino acids. The germline gives CDR1 MNHEY, CDR2 SVGEGT. V gave up 2 bases and J gave up 0 bases; unmatched junction bases: 10. Here the CDR3 DNA reads TGTGCCAGCAGTTACGATCACAGGGGGCCAACGTTGAACACTGAAGCTTTCTTT. Amino acid sequence: CASSYDHRGPTLNTEAFF.

DNA of the CDR3: TGCAGTGCTAGAGATAGGGAGCGGGAGGGCCGAGATACGCAGTATTTT. Translating it yields CSARDREREGRDTQYF. The gene calls are TRBV20-1 and TRBJ2-3; 10 nucleotides align to TRBD2. Losses at the gene ends were 0 bases for V and 5 bases for J; bases not matched to a gene: 8. The CDR3 consists of 16 residues. Germline V gene data show CDR1 as DFQATT and CDR2 as SNEGSKA (reference sequence).

The chain couples TRBV27 to TRBJ1-2, with D possibly being TRBD1 (6 bases). The V and J ends lost 6 bases and 2 bases respectively, with 13 bases between them. Germline CDR1 and CDR2: MNHEY and SMNVEV (reference sequence). The CDR3 is made up of 14 amino acids. The CDR3 spells CASRGTGTNYGYTF. The CDR3 DNA reads TGTGCCAGCAGAGGCACAGGGACAAACTATGGCTACACCTTC.

This chain connects TRBV3-1 to TRBJ2-1, with 10 bases aligning to TRBD2. The CDR3 is 18 residues long. Germline V gene data show CDR1 as LGHDT and CDR2 as YNNKEL (reference sequence). V lost 3 bases to trimming and J lost 9 bases; unmatched junction nucleotides: 17. In DNA, the CDR3 is TGTGCCAGCAGCCACCTCGGCGGAAAAGCGGGAGGGCTTCGTGAGCAGTTCTTC. Protein: CASSHLGGKAGGLREQFF.

The sample holds many counts of this clonotype. CDR3 DNA sequence: TGCGCCAGCAGCTTGGACGGCGTAGGGGGACACGAGCAGTACTTC. Translating gives CASSLDGVGGHEQYF. The chain links TRBV5-1 to TRBJ2-7, with D possibly matching TRBD1 (6 bases). V lost 0 bases to trimming and J lost 5 bases, with 15 bases between them. The CDR3 consists of 15 residues. Germline V gene sequence: CDR1 SGHRS, CDR2 YFSETQ.

The chain is built from TRBV20-1 and TRBJ2-7; unclear D gene. This CDR3 is built from 13 residues. Germline lookup yields CDR1 DFQATT and CDR2 SNEGSKA (reference sequence). The V gene lost 6 bases and the J gene lost 0 bases, with 12 bases spanning the gap. CDR3 bases: TGCAGTGCCTTCCGACGGCGCTCCTACGAGCAGTACTTC. Its translation: CSAFRRRSYEQYF.

The rearrangement uses TRBV20-1 and TRBJ2-3, with D tentatively TRBD2 (5 bases). The CDR3 is 14 residues long. V was shortened by 1 base and J by 4 bases, with 12 bases between the two germline ends. The germline gives CDR1 DFQATT, CDR2 SNEGSKA (reference sequence). CDR3 in amino acids: CSARVALEPDTQYF. For the CDR3, the DNA is TGCAGTGCTAGAGTAGCACTAGAGCCAGATACGCAGTATTTT.

The table lists this clonotype with many counts. This sequence joins TRBV11-2 and TRBJ2-3; 9 nucleotides align to TRBD1. Germline V gene sequence: CDR1 SGHAT, CDR2 FQNNGV. V was pared by 1 base and J by 6 bases, with 17 bases of the junction left unmatched. The length of the CDR3 is 19 residues. In nucleotides, the CDR3 is TGTGCCAGCAGCTTAGGATACCCGGAACAGGGGGCGCGATGGGATACGCAGTATTTT. This translates into CASSLGYPEQGARWDTQYF.

The chain joins TRBV28 to TRBJ1-5; possible D gene TRBD1, 5 bases. V lost 8 bases and J lost 4, with 18 bases in between. From germline, CDR1 is MDHEN and CDR2 SYDVKM. The CDR3 runs 15 residues. In DNA, the CDR3 is TGTGCCAGCGCCTCCGGGGCCCAAGGGAATCAGCCCCAGCATTTT. Encoded protein: CASASGAQGNQPQHF.

The table lists this clonotype with many counts. The rearrangement uses TRBV12-3 or TRBV12-4 and TRBJ2-1; no reliable D call. V was trimmed by 3 bases and J by 2 bases, leaving 11 bases between them. CDR3 length equals 15 residues. The CDR3 region has the DNA TGTGCCAGCAGTTTGACGGGTAGGGCCTACAATGAGCAGTTCTTC. Its protein is CASSLTGRAYNEQFF.

The V gene is TRBV7-2, the J gene TRBJ1-6; no reliable D call. The V end lost 5 bases, the J end lost 0 bases, and 11 bases lay between the germline ends. CDR3 length: 16 residues. Germline loops: CDR1 SGHTA, CDR2 FQGNSA. The CDR3 loop is CASSNRASSYNSPLHF. CDR3 nucleotide sequence: TGTGCCAGCAGCAACCGGGCAAGCTCCTATAATTCACCCCTCCACTTT. Full variable domain (outside the CDR3, taken from reference TRBV7-2 and TRBJ1-6): GAGVSQSPSNKVTEKGKDVELRCDPISGHTALYWYRQSLGQGLEFLIYFQGNSAPDKSGLPSDRFSAERTGGSVSTLTIQRTQQEDSAVYLCASSNRASSYNSPLHFGNGTRLTVT.

This clonotype was counted ten times or more. The V call is TRBV7-9, the J call TRBJ2-5; D perhaps matches TRBD1 (6 bases). This CDR3 has 13 residues. The V gene's germline CDR1 is SEHNR and CDR2 FQNEAQ (reference sequence). Trimming pared 7 bases from V and 4 bases from J, leaving 13 bases between. In nucleotides, the CDR3 is TGTGCCAGCACGGGCAGGGGTAGAGAGACCCAGTACTTC. Its protein is CASTGRGRETQYF.